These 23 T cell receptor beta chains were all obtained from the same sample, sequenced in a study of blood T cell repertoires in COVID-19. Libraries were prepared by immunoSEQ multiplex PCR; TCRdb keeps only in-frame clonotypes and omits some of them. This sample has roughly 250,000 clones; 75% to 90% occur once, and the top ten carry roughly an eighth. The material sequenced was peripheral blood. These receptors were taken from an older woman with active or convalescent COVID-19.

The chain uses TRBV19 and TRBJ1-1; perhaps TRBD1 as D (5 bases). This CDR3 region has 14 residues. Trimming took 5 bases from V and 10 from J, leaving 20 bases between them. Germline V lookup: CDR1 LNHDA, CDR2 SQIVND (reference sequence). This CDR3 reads CASSPNLGGATAFF. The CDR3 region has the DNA TGTGCCAGTAGTCCAAACCTCGGAGGGGCAACAGCTTTCTTT.

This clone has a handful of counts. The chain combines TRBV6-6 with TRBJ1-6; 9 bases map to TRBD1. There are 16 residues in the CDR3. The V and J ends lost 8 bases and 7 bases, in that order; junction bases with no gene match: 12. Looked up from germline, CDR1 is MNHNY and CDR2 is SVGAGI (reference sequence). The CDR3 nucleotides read TGTGCCAGCCGGAATCCGTGGACAGGGGAGAATTCACCCCTCCACTTT. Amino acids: CASRNPWTGENSPLHF.

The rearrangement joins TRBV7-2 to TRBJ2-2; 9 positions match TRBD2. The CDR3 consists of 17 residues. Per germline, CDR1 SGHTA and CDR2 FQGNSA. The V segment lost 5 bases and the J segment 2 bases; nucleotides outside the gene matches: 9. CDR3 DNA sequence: TGTGCCAGCAGCCCGGGGGCTAGCGGGATCAACACCGGGGAGCTGTTTTTT. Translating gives CASSPGASGINTGELFF.

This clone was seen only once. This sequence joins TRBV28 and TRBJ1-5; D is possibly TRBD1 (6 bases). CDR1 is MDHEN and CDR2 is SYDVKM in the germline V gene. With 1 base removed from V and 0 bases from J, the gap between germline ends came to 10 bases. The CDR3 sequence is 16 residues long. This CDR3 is CASSLSGTPSNQPQHF. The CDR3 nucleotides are TGTGCCAGCAGTTTATCCGGGACACCTAGCAATCAGCCCCAGCATTTT.

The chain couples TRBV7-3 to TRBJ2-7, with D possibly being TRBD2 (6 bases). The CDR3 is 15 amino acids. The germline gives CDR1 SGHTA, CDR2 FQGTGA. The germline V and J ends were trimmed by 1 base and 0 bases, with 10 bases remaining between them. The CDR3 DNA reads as TGTGCCAGCAGCTTAAATCGGGGGTCCTCCTACGAGCAGTACTTC. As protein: CASSLNRGSSYEQYF. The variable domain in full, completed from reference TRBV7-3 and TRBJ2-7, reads GAGVSQTPSNKVTEKGKYVELRCDPISGHTALYWYRQSLGQGPEFLIYFQGTGAADDSGLPNDRFFAVRPEGSVSTLKIQRTERGDSAVYLCASSLNRGSSYEQYFGPGTRLTVT.

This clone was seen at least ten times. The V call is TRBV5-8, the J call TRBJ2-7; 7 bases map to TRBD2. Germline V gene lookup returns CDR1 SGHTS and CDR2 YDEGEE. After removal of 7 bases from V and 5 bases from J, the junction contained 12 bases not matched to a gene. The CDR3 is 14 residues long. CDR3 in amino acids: CASASGDRPHEQYF. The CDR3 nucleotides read TGTGCCAGCGCCAGCGGGGACCGGCCCCACGAGCAGTACTTC.

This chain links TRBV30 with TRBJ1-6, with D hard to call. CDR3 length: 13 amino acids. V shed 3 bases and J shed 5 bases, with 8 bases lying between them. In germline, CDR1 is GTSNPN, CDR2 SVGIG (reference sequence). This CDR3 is CAWRWQDNSPLHF. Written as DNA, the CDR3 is TGTGCCTGGAGGTGGCAAGATAATTCACCCCTCCACTTT.

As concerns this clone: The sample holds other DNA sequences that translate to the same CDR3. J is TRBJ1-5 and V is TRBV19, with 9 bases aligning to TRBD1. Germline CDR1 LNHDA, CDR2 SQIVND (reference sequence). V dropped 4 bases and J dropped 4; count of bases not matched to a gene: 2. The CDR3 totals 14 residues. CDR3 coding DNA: TGTGCCAGTAGTACGGACAGGGGAAATCAGCCCCAGCATTTT. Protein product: CASSTDRGNQPQHF.

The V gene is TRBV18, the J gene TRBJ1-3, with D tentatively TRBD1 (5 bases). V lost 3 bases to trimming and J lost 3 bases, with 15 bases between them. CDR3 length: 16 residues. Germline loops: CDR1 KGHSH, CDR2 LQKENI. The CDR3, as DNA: TGTGCCAGCTCACCTGGGGCCAGGGCTTTTGGAAACACCATATATTTT. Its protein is CASSPGARAFGNTIYF.

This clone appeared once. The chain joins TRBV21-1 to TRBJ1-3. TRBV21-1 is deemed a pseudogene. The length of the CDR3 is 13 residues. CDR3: CASSLRAGNTIYF. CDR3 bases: TGTGCCAGCAGTCTCCGAGCGGGAAACACCATATATTTT.

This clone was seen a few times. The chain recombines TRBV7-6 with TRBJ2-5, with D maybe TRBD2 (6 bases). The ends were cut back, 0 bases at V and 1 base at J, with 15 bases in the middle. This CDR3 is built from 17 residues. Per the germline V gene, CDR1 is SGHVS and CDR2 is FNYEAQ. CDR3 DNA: TGTGCCAGCAGCTTAGCGCCTGGGGGGAGGCCCCAAGAGACCCAGTACTTC. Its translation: CASSLAPGGRPQETQYF.

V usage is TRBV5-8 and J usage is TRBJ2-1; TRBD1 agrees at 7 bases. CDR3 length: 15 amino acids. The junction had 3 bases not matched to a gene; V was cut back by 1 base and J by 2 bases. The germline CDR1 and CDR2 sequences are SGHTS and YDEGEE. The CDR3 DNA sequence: TGTGCCAGCAGCTTGCACGGACAGGCCTACAATGAGCAGTTCTTC. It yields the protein CASSLHGQAYNEQFF.

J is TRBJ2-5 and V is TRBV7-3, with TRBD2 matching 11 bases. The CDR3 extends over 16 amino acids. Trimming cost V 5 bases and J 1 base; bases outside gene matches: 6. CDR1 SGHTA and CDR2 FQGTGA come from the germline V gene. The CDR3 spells CASSPKGLAAQETQYF. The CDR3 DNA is TGTGCCAGCAGCCCAAAGGGACTAGCGGCCCAAGAGACCCAGTACTTC.

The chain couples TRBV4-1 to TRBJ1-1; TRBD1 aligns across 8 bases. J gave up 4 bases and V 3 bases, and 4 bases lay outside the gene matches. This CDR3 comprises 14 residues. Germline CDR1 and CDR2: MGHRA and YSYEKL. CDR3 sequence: CASSHSRGPTEAFF. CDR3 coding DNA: TGCGCCAGCAGCCACTCCAGGGGGCCCACTGAAGCTTTCTTT.

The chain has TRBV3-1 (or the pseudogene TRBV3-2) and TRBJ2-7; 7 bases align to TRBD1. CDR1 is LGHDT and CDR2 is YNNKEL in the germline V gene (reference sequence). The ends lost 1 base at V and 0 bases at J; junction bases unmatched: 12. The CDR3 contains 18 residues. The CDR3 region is CASSQGRPGQSSSYEQYF. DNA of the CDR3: TGTGCCAGCAGCCAAGGGAGGCCGGGACAGTCGAGCTCCTACGAGCAGTACTTC.

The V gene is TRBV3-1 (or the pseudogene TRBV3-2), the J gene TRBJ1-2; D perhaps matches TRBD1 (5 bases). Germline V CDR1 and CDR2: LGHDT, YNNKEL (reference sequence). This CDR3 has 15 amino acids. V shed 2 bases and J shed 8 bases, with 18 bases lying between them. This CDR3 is CASSQWGLPGSGYTF. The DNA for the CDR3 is TGTGCCAGCAGCCAATGGGGACTCCCAGGATCGGGCTACACCTTC.

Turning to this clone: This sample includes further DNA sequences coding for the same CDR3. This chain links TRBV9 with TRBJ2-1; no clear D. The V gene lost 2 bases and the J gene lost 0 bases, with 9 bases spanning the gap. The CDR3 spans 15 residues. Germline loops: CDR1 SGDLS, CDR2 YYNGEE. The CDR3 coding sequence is TGTGCCAGCAGCGTCGGTTTAAGCTCCTACAATGAGCAGTTCTTC. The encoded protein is CASSVGLSSYNEQFF.

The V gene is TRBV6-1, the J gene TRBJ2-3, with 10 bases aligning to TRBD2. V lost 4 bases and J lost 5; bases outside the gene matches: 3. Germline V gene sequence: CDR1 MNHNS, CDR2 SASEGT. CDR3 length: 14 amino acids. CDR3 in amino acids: CASSVAGGLDTQYF. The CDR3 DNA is TGTGCCAGCAGTGTAGCGGGGGGTTTAGATACGCAGTATTTT.

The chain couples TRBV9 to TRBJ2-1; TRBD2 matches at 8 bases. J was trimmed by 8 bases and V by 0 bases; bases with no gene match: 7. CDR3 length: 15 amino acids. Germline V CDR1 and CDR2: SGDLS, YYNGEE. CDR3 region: CASSVDIGLADEQFF. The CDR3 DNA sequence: TGTGCCAGCAGCGTAGATATCGGACTAGCTGATGAGCAGTTCTTC.

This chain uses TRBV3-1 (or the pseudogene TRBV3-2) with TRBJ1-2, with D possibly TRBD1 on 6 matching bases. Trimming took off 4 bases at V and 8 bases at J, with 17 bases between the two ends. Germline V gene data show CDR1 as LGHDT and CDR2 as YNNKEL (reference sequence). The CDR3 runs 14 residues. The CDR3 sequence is CASSPVQGFWGYTF. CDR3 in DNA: TGTGCCAGCAGCCCTGTGCAGGGGTTTTGGGGCTACACCTTC.

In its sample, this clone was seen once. CDR3 nucleotides: TGCGCCAGCAGCCCCCGGGAGCGGGGGGCAACCGGGGAGCTGTTTTTT. This codes for CASSPRERGATGELFF. The chain couples TRBV4-1 to TRBJ2-2, with TRBD2 matching over 9 bases. This CDR3 has 16 amino acids. CDR1 is MGHRA, CDR2 YSYEKL, per germline. V lost 4 bases and J lost 5; bases outside the gene matches: 8.

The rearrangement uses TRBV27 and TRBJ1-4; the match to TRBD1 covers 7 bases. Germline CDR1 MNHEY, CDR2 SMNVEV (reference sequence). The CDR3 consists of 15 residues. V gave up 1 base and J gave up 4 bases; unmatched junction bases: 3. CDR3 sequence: CASSLWGQLNEKLFF. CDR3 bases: TGTGCCAGCAGTTTATGGGGACAGCTTAATGAAAAACTGTTTTTT.

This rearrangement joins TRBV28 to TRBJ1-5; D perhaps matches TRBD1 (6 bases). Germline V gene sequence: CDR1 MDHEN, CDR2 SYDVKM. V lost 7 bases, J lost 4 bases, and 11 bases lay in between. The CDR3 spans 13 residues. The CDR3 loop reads CASTQQGNQPQHF. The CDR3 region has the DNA TGTGCCAGCACCCAACAGGGAAATCAGCCCCAGCATTTT.